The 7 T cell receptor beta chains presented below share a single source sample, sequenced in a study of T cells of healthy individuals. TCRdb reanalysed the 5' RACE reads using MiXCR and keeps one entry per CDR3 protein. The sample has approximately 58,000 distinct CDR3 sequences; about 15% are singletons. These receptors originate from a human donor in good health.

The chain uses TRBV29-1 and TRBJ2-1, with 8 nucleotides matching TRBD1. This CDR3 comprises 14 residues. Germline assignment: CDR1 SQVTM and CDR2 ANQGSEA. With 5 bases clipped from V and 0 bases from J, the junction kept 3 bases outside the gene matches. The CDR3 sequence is CSVRDRSSYNEQFF. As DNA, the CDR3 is TGCAGCGTTCGGGACAGGAGCTCCTACAATGAGCAGTTCTTC.

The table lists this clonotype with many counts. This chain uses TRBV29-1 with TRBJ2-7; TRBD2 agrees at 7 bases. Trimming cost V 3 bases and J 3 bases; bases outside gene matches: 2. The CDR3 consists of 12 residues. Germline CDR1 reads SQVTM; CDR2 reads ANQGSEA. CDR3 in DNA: TGCAGCGTTGACGGCGGGGGCTACGAGCAGTACTTC. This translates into CSVDGGGYEQYF.

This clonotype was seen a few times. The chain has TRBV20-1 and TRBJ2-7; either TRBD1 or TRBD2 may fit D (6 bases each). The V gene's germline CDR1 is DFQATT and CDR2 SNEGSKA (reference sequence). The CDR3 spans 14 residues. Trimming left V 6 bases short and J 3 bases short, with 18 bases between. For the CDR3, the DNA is TGCAGTGCAAGCAGCGGAGGGGGTTTCTACGAGCAGTACTTC. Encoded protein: CSASSGGGFYEQYF.

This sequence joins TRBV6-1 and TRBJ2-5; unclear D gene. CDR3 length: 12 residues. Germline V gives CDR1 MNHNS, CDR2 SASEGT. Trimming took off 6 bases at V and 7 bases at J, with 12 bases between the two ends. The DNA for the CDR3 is TGTGCCAGCAGCGAGAGTTCTAGGACCCAGTACTTC. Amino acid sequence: CASSESSRTQYF.

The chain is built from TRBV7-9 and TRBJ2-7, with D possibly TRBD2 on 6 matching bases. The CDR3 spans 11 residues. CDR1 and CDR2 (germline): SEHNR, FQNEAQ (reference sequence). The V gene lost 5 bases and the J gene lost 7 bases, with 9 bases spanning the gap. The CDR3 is CASSGRGEQYF. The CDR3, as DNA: TGTGCCAGCAGCGGTCGGGGGGAGCAGTACTTC.

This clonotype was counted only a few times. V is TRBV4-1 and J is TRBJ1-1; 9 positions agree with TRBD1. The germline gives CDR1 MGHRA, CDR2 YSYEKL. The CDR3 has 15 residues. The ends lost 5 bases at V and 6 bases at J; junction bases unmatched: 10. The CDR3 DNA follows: TGCGCCAGCAGCTATACTACAGGGGGCTTGGCTGAAGCTTTCTTT. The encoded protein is CASSYTTGGLAEAFF.

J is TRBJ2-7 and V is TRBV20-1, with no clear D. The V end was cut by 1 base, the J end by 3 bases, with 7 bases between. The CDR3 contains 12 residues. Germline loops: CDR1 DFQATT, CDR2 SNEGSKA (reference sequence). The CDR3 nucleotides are TGCAGTGCTAGAGTACTCTACTACGAGCAGTACTTC. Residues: CSARVLYYEQYF.